This TCR beta chain was profiled in a study of blood T cell repertoires in COVID-19. Some clones are missing from TCRdb's copy, which holds only in-frame ones; the method was immunoSEQ multiplex PCR. The table lists a few hundred thousand clones, about 90% of them singletons. The receptor was isolated from a woman in her forties or fifties with acute COVID-19. The sequenced sample was PBMCs or T cells enriched from blood (not recorded which).

The CDR3 DNA follows: TGTGCCAGCAGCGTAGATGCAGGAACAGGGGCGAGGAGCTATGGCTACACCTTC. This codes for CASSVDAGTGARSYGYTF. The genes are TRBV9 and TRBJ1-2; the match to TRBD1 covers 7 bases. V lost 0 bases and J lost 4; bases outside the gene matches: 15. The CDR3 spans 18 residues. Germline CDR1 SGDLS, CDR2 YYNGEE.